Below are 3 T cell receptor beta chains sequenced from a single sample in a study of T cells in Graves' hyperthyroidism and ophthalmopathy. The investigators amplified TCR beta CDR3 regions from RNA transcripts. TCR CDR3 regions were first amplified by RT-PCR with HTBI primers. Via MiXCR, TCRdb re-called the multiplex PCR reads, giving one row per CDR3 protein. Of about 210,000 distinct CDR3 sequences detected, 15% to 20% appear once; the ten largest clones hold approximately 46%. Sequencing was carried out using blood. The receptors originated from a man over 45 with Graves' hyperthyroidism.

This clonotype was detected a few times. The V gene is TRBV28, the J gene TRBJ2-7; D is possibly TRBD1 (5 bases). Germline V gene data show CDR1 as MDHEN and CDR2 as SYDVKM. This CDR3 has 15 residues. Trimming removed 2 bases at V and 5 bases at J, with 16 bases between. This chain's CDR3 is CASSLRFGRVDEQYF. The CDR3 DNA is TGTGCCAGCAGTTTACGTTTTGGCAGGGTTGACGAGCAGTACTTC.

In this sample, this clonotype turned up many times. This chain links TRBV2 with TRBJ2-7, with D maybe TRBD2 (5 bases). V was cut by 8 bases and J by 2 bases, with 10 bases left in between. Germline CDR1 SNHLY, CDR2 FYNNEI. The CDR3 spans 12 residues. CDR3 sequence (DNA): TGTGCCAGCGGCCGGGAACCCTACGAGCAGTACTTC. It yields the protein CASGREPYEQYF.

This clonotype has just a few counts. This chain joins TRBV5-6 and TRBJ2-1; maybe TRBD2 (6 bases). Germline V gene data show CDR1 as SGHDT and CDR2 as YYEEEE. With 1 base removed from V and 6 bases from J, the gap between germline ends came to 11 bases. The CDR3 consists of 14 residues. CDR3 protein: CASSLTSSSNEQFF. The CDR3 DNA sequence: TGTGCCAGCAGCTTGACTAGCTCGAGCAATGAGCAGTTCTTC.